The sequence of this T cell receptor (beta chain) was determined in a study of T cells expressing NK-cell markers. Following a re-call of the 5' RACE reads, TCRdb has one entry per CDR3 protein and lacks DNA. Recorded for this sample: 150,000 to 200,000 distinct CDR3 sequences. Germline V gene data show CDR1 as KGHDR and CDR2 as SFDVKD. This CDR3 has 13 residues. The chain is built from TRBV24-1 and TRBJ1-1. The clonotype originates from a man aged 18-69 years in good health. The sequenced material came from blood T cells: a sorted CD56 or NKG2C T cell subset, CD4+ or CD8+ T cells, or bulk PBMC T cells (not recorded which). This CDR3 is CATSWGESTEAFF.